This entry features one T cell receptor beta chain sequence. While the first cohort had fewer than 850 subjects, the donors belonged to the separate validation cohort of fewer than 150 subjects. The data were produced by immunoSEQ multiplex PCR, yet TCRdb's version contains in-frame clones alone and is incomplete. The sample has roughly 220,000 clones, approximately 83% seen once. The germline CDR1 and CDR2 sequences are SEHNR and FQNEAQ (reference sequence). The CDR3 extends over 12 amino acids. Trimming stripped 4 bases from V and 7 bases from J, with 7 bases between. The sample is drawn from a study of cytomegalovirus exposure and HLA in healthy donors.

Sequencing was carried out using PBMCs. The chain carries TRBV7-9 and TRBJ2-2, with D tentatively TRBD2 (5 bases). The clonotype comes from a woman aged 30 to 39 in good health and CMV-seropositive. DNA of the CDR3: TGTGCCAGCAGCTCAGGAGGCGGGGAGCTGTTTTTT. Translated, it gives CASSSGGGELFF.